This TCR beta chain was obtained from a study of cytomegalovirus exposure and HLA in healthy donors. The germline CDR1 and CDR2 sequences are PRHDT and FYEKMQ (reference sequence). The CDR3 spans 16 residues. V trimming: 4 bases; J trimming: 7 bases; junction bases outside the gene matches: 14. The assay was immunoSEQ multiplex PCR, and TCRdb's table has in-frame clones only and misses some. The sample gives approximately 98,000 clones, around 95% of which show up once; 0.67% is in the top ten. The specimen sequenced was PBMCs. The receptor was derived from a woman aged 18-35 years in good health and CMV-seronegative. The chain employs TRBV13 and TRBJ2-3; 7 positions agree with TRBD1. In DNA, the CDR3 is TGTGCCAGCAGCTCTACAGGGGAAGAAGAGGGAAATACGCAGTATTTT. Its protein is CASSSTGEEEGNTQYF.